A single count supports the clone carrying this TCR beta chain. No antigen is known for it. The donor population consisted of healthy HIV-negative adults with no recent acute infections or vaccinations. In the source study's methods: Filtering of immunoSEQ junctional sequences could not match full-length read filtering. Method: immunoSEQ multiplex PCR; TCRdb's copy keeps in-frame clones and lacks some. V and J calls and clone size come straight from that table; D and trimming were deduced from the DNA. The repertoire includes about 2.4 million clones, roughly nine tenths of them detected once, and 0.11% to 0.15% sits in the top ten. The sample is drawn from a study of shared clonotypes between healthy human individuals. Study outcomes and limitations: Clonotype sharing across donors was expected to vary with sequencing depth. Non-shared clonotypes had lower generation probabilities than those shared by all four donors.

Germline CDR1 KGHSH, CDR2 LQKENI. Trimming removed 1 base at V and 3 bases at J, with 6 bases between. CDR3 size: 14 residues. This chain connects TRBV18 to TRBJ2-2; D is undetermined. The sequenced sample was naive CD4+ T cells sorted from blood. Sample subset: CD45RA+ positively selected. The origin of this receptor is a man in his late teens or twenties in good health. CDR3 coding DNA: TGTGCCAGCTCACCACAGGTGGACACCGGGGAGCTGTTTTTT. Translating it yields CASSPQVDTGELFF.